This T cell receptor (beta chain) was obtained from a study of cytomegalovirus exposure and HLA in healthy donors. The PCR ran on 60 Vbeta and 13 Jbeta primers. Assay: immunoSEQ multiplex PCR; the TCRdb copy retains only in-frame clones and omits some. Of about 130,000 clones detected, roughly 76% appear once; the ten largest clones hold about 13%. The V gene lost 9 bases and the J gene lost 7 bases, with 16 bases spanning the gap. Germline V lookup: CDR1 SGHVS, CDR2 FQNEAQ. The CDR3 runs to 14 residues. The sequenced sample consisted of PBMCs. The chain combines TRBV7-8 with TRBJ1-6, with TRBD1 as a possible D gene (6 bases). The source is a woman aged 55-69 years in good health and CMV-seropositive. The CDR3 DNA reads TGTGCCAGTGGCCGGACAGAAGGAAATTCACCCCTCCACTTT. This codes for CASGRTEGNSPLHF.